Each of the 19 T cell receptor beta chains below was sequenced from the same sample in a study of breast tumors, draining lymph nodes, adjacent tissues (dated by TCRdb to the mid-2010s). Libraries were constructed by multiplex PCR. Sequencing was performed on an Illumina HiSeq 2000. Using fastp at Q25 and MiXCR, TCRdb reprocessed the public reads and kept productive beta chains. One record per CDR3 amino acid sequence lists the most common genes and DNA. The sample table records more than 50,000 distinct CDR3 sequences; less than 60% of these occur just once. Jointly, the top ten make up roughly 19% of the sample. Sequencing was done on a sample of breast tumor tissue. The origin of the receptors is a female donor with breast cancer. Some clones in this sample may be carry-over from other donors' samples.

CDR3 in DNA: TGCAGTGCCACGATTAGCGGGAGTTTGCACGAGCAGTACTTC. Translating it yields CSATISGSLHEQYF. The chain employs TRBV20-1 and TRBJ2-7, with 9 bases fitting TRBD2. Germline assignment: CDR1 DFQATT and CDR2 SNEGSKA (reference sequence). The CDR3 spans 14 residues. V lost 6 bases, J lost 5 bases, and 11 bases stayed unmatched.

This clonotype was counted many times. The chain has TRBV4-3 and TRBJ1-2; TRBD1 aligns across 8 bases. The CDR3 totals 13 residues. Germline V gene lookup returns CDR1 LGHNA and CDR2 YSLEER. Losses at the gene ends were 3 bases for V and 6 bases for J; bases not matched to a gene: 3. CDR3 coding DNA: TGCGCCAGCAGCCACCGGACAGGGAATGGCTACACCTTC. It codes for CASSHRTGNGYTF.

The rearrangement links TRBV6-1 to TRBJ2-3, with no clear D. The V gene lost 5 bases and the J gene lost 4 bases, with 13 bases spanning the gap. This CDR3 contains 14 residues. The germline gives CDR1 MNHNS, CDR2 SASEGT. The CDR3 is CASSKVPVPDTQYF. The DNA for the CDR3 is TGTGCCAGCAGTAAGGTCCCCGTCCCAGATACGCAGTATTTT.

The chain combines TRBV2 with TRBJ2-7, with a tentative D call TRBD2 (5 bases). The V and J ends lost 6 bases and 1 base respectively, with 13 bases between them. Germline V gene sequence: CDR1 SNHLY, CDR2 FYNNEI. CDR3 length: 14 residues. The CDR3 DNA follows: TGTGCCAGCAGCCTCGAGAGGGATTCCTACGAGCAGTACTTC. Translating it yields CASSLERDSYEQYF.

This clonotype was counted a single time. Since the CDR3 does not end with the conserved phenylalanine or tryptophan, this likely comes from a read error. The chain links TRBV7-2 to TRBJ2-3, with D perhaps matching TRBD2 (6 bases). This CDR3 is 16 amino acids long. V lost 0 bases and J 11 bases, leaving 21 bases between the germline ends. Germline lookup yields CDR1 SGHTA and CDR2 FQGNSA. The DNA of the CDR3 is TGTGCCAGCAGCTTAGCTCCGGGACTCTCCTACAATGAGCAGTATTCT. It is translated as CASSLAPGLSYNEQYS.

The table lists this clonotype with many counts. The gene calls are TRBV11-3 and TRBJ2-1; 12 bases are a match to TRBD2. Germline CDR1 and CDR2: SGHNT and YENEEA. V gave up 4 bases and J gave up 7 bases; unmatched junction bases: 5. The length of the CDR3 is 15 residues. The DNA of the CDR3 is TGTGCCAGCAGCTCTAGCGGGGGGGGTCGAAATGAGCAGTTCTTC. Protein sequence: CASSSSGGGRNEQFF.

This chain joins TRBV7-9 and TRBJ2-7; 7 bases match TRBD1. Losses at the gene ends were 4 bases for V and 9 bases for J; bases not matched to a gene: 12. CDR1 is SEHNR and CDR2 is FQNEAQ in the germline V gene (reference sequence). The CDR3 has 14 amino acids. CDR3 DNA sequence: TGTGCCAGCAGCTCTGAGGGGACAGAGATTTGGCAGTACTTC. Protein product: CASSSEGTEIWQYF.

In this sample, this clonotype turned up many times. V and J are TRBV2 and TRBJ2-1, with 9 bases identical to TRBD2. This CDR3 has 15 amino acids. The trim removed 5 bases at V and 9 bases at J, leaving 11 bases unmatched. Germline V gives CDR1 SNHLY, CDR2 FYNNEI. CDR3 bases: TGTGCCAGCAGTCTGGGGGAAGCGGGGGGCGGTGAGCAGTTCTTC. Its translation is CASSLGEAGGGEQFF.

V and J are TRBV11-3 and TRBJ2-3; D could derive from TRBD1 or TRBD2 (6 bases each). Per germline, CDR1 SGHNT and CDR2 YENEEA. The V end was cut by 3 bases, the J end by 5 bases, with 15 bases between. CDR3 length: 15 amino acids. This CDR3 is CASSLSGARGDTQYF. In DNA, the CDR3 is TGTGCCAGCAGCTTGTCGGGGGCACGGGGAGATACGCAGTATTTT.

The V gene is TRBV24-1, the J gene TRBJ2-3; 9 bases are a match to TRBD2. This CDR3 contains 15 residues. The V gene end was trimmed by 5 bases and the J gene end by 3 bases; junction bases not matched to a gene: 5. Looked up from germline, CDR1 is KGHDR and CDR2 is SFDVKD. The CDR3 spells CATSGAGGWTDTQYF. CDR3 nucleotide sequence: TGTGCCACCAGTGGCGCGGGAGGGTGGACAGATACGCAGTATTTT.

This sequence joins TRBV20-1 and TRBJ1-2, with a possible D match to TRBD1 (6 bases). Germline V gene sequence: CDR1 DFQATT, CDR2 SNEGSKA (reference sequence). Trimming left V 3 bases short and J 7 bases short, with 6 bases between. CDR3 length: 10 amino acids. The CDR3 sequence: CSARGAGYTF. CDR3 DNA: TGCAGTGCTAGGGGGGCTGGCTACACCTTC.

This clonotype was counted many times. The chain recombines TRBV20-1 with TRBJ1-1; TRBD1 aligns across 8 bases. Losses at the gene ends were 4 bases for V and 7 bases for J; bases not matched to a gene: 8. This CDR3 spans 13 amino acids. Germline V gene lookup returns CDR1 DFQATT and CDR2 SNEGSKA (reference sequence). The CDR3 is CSANRQGLGEAFF. CDR3 in DNA: TGCAGTGCTAACAGACAGGGGCTAGGTGAAGCTTTCTTT.

The chain links TRBV20-1 to TRBJ2-7; no reliable D call. V lost 3 bases to trimming and J lost 2 bases, with 20 bases between them. This CDR3 comprises 16 residues. The germline V gene has CDR1 DFQATT and CDR2 SNEGSKA (reference sequence). The CDR3 sequence is CSASATLLQAAYEQYF. The DNA for the CDR3 is TGCAGTGCTAGTGCCACTTTATTGCAGGCCGCCTACGAGCAGTACTTC.

This rearrangement joins TRBV9 to TRBJ1-6; D is perhaps TRBD1 (5 bases). Trimming took 1 base from V and 6 from J, leaving 17 bases between them. The CDR3 sequence is 17 residues long. In germline, CDR1 is SGDLS, CDR2 YYNGEE. As DNA, the CDR3 is TGTGCCAGCAGCGTACTAGGGACGGAGGGACCTAATTCACCCCTCCACTTT. This translates into CASSVLGTEGPNSPLHF.

CDR3 residues: CASSSASRDTQYF. The CDR3 nucleotides read TGTGCCAGTAGTAGCGCCAGCAGGGATACGCAGTATTTT. The rearrangement uses TRBV19 and TRBJ2-3; D is unresolved. CDR1 LNHDA and CDR2 SQIVND come from the germline V gene (reference sequence). Trimming took 4 bases from V and 6 from J, leaving 11 bases between them. The CDR3 contains 13 residues. Drawing the rest from reference TRBV19 and TRBJ2-3, the complete variable domain is DGGITQSPKYLFRKEGQNVTLSCEQNLNHDAMYWYRQDPGQGLRLIYYSQIVNDFQKGDIAEGYSVSREKKESFPLTVTSAQKNPTAFYLCASSSASRDTQYFGPGTRLTVL.

This clonotype was counted once. This chain uses TRBV7-9 with TRBJ2-7, with TRBD2 identical over 8 bases. Germline V CDR1 and CDR2: SEHNR, FQNEAQ (reference sequence). After removal of 9 bases from V and 5 bases from J, the junction contained 21 bases not matched to a gene. This CDR3 contains 17 residues. The CDR3 loop reads CASSPLGSGRPRHEQYF. Here the CDR3 DNA reads TGTGCCAGTAGCCCCCTGGGGAGCGGGAGACCCAGACACGAGCAGTACTTC.

This chain connects TRBV24-1 to TRBJ2-7; D is perhaps TRBD2 (6 bases). The CDR3 covers 14 residues. CDR1 and CDR2 (germline): KGHDR, SFDVKD. V gave up 11 bases and J gave up 2 bases, with 18 bases separating them. In DNA, the CDR3 is TGTGCCAGTAGTCCCCACGGGAGCACCTACGAGCAGTACTTC. The encoded protein is CASSPHGSTYEQYF.

The V call is TRBV5-4, the J call TRBJ2-5; 13 bases fit TRBD2. The CDR3 is made up of 14 amino acids. With 4 bases clipped from V and 7 bases from J, the junction kept 4 bases outside the gene matches. CDR1 is SGHNT and CDR2 is YYREEE in the germline V gene (reference sequence). CDR3 nucleotides: TGTGCCAGCAGCCTGAGACTAGCGGGAGGGACCCAGTACTTC. Its protein product is CASSLRLAGGTQYF.

This clonotype was observed at least ten times. V usage is TRBV7-8 and J usage is TRBJ2-1; 13 nucleotides align to TRBD2. CDR1 and CDR2 (germline): SGHVS, FQNEAQ. V shed 7 bases and J 8 bases; nucleotides not matched to a gene: 5. The CDR3 runs 14 residues. The CDR3 reads CASTKGTSGDEQFF. CDR3 bases: TGTGCCAGCACCAAGGGGACTAGCGGGGATGAGCAGTTCTTC.